This entry describes one TCR beta chain. Antigen specificity is unknown. V gave up 2 bases and J gave up 3 bases, with 8 bases separating them. The CDR3 is 14 residues long. The germline V gene has CDR1 SGDLS and CDR2 YYNGEE. The sample comes from a study of T cell clones after liver transplantation. Study background: Post-transplant blood was tracked for graft-donor-reactive T cell clones identified in a pre-transplant mixed lymphocyte reaction.

The method was immunoSEQ multiplex PCR; TCRdb's version includes in-frame clones alone and lacks a portion of them. Among 65,000 to 70,000 clones listed, around 92% were seen once. Overall study results and limits: Donor-reactive sequences fell more than third party-reactive ones, suggesting partial deletion. The donor-reactive repertoire was only partly measurable in two subjects, lacking donor cells. Post-transplant, graft-donor-reactive CD4 TCRbeta sequences in blood dropped significantly in 5 of 8 subjects.

This TCR was sampled from a human patient who received a liver transplant. Some T cells may be transferred from the graft donor. The chain employs TRBV9 and TRBJ2-2; unclear D gene. The source was CD4+ T cells from blood, collected nearly 26 months after liver transplant. In nucleotides, the CDR3 is TGTGCCAGCAGCGTCACGCTCCACACCGGGGAGCTGTTTTTT. Protein: CASSVTLHTGELFF.